Each of the 5 T cell receptor beta chains below was sequenced from the same sample in a study of identifying expanded T cells in peripheral blood. Generated by immunoSEQ multiplex PCR, the TCRdb table keeps only in-frame clones and is missing some. The sample consists of about 110,000 clones, about 85% of them appearing once. Sequences were obtained from blood. These TCRs come from a person aged 18-70 years in good health.

In this sample, this clone turned up once. V is TRBV19 and J is TRBJ1-2; D is undetermined. This CDR3 region has 14 residues. CDR1 is LNHDA, CDR2 SQIVND, per germline (reference sequence). V shed 6 bases and J shed 7 bases, with 18 bases lying between them. The CDR3 DNA reads TGTGCCAGTAGAGTTCCGGGCCGCCCTGGTGGCTACACCTTC. Protein sequence: CASRVPGRPGGYTF.

The chain recombines TRBV6-6 with TRBJ1-2; 8 bases fit TRBD1. V trimming: 4 bases; J trimming: 7 bases; junction bases outside the gene matches: 8. Germline V gives CDR1 MNHNY, CDR2 SVGAGI (reference sequence). There are 14 residues in the CDR3. The chain's CDR3 is CASSFGQGAAGYTF. CDR3 coding DNA: TGTGCCAGCAGTTTTGGCCAGGGGGCGGCTGGCTACACCTTC.

The V and J genes are TRBV11-3 and TRBJ2-5; TRBD1 agrees at 7 bases. The V and J ends lost 5 bases and 2 bases, in that order; junction bases with no gene match: 5. There are 14 residues in the CDR3. The germline V gene encodes CDR1 SGHNT and CDR2 YENEEA. The CDR3 DNA is TGTGCCAGCAGCCCTGGGACAGCTCAAGAGACCCAGTACTTC. As protein: CASSPGTAQETQYF.

This clone was seen a single time. V and J are TRBV7-7 and TRBJ2-3, with D unresolved. V shed 5 bases and J shed 6 bases, with 15 bases lying between them. Germline V lookup: CDR1 SSHAT, CDR2 FNYEAQ (reference sequence). The CDR3 covers 14 residues. CDR3 DNA: TGTGCCAGCAGCCTGACCTTCATTTCGGATACGCAGTATTTT. Amino acids: CASSLTFISDTQYF.

V and J are TRBV2 and TRBJ2-7; 14 bases are shared with TRBD2. This CDR3 has 14 amino acids. Germline V lookup: CDR1 SNHLY, CDR2 FYNNEI. The V and J ends lost 10 bases and 2 bases, in that order; junction bases with no gene match: 4. CDR3: CANRLAGGAYEQYF. The CDR3 DNA follows: TGTGCCAACCGACTAGCGGGAGGGGCCTACGAGCAGTACTTC.